One sample yielded the 31 T cell receptor beta chains listed below, sequenced in a study of PD-1 blockade in classical Hodgkin lymphoma. Following autologous stem cell transplantation, relapse occurred in every patient, and exposure to brentuximab vedotin varied. Measured with immunoSEQ multiplex PCR; TCRdb has only the in-frame clones, and not every one. The table includes 15,000 to 17,000 clones, over 70% detected once. Here the sequenced sample was peripheral blood mononuclear cells (PBMCs), taken before the second cycle of nivolumab. Receptors were obtained from a human donor with classical Hodgkin lymphoma.

The rearrangement joins TRBV7-9 to TRBJ1-5; 7 nucleotides line up with TRBD1. In germline, CDR1 is SEHNR, CDR2 FQNEAQ (reference sequence). V dropped 5 bases and J dropped 0; count of bases not matched to a gene: 10. This CDR3 is 17 amino acids long. The CDR3 DNA is TGTGCCAGCAGCCCAGGGGGGAGCCTAGATAGCAATCAGCCCCAGCATTTT. This gives the protein CASSPGGSLDSNQPQHF.

This clone showed up just once. The chain couples TRBV30 to TRBJ1-5, with D maybe TRBD1 (5 bases). The CDR3 runs to 15 residues. CDR1 and CDR2 (germline): GTSNPN, SVGIG (reference sequence). V was trimmed by 8 bases and J by 2 bases, leaving 19 bases between them. In DNA form, the CDR3 reads TGTGCCAGTAGTAAGGGACTCCGGGGCAATCAGCCCCAGCATTTT. It specifies CASSKGLRGNQPQHF.

This clone was seen a single time. V usage is TRBV4-1 and J usage is TRBJ1-2; D perhaps matches TRBD1 (6 bases). Trimming removed 0 bases from V and 5 bases from J, with 13 bases in between. The CDR3 is 15 residues long. Germline V gene data show CDR1 as MGHRA and CDR2 as YSYEKL. The CDR3, as DNA: TGCGCCAGCAGCCAAGACGCAGGGGCGTTGTATGGCTACACCTTC. Its translation: CASSQDAGALYGYTF.

The chain's CDR3 is CASSLDRTLNIQYF. Written as DNA, the CDR3 is TGTGCCAGCAGCTTGGATAGGACCCTAAACATTCAGTACTTC. The rearrangement joins TRBV5-4 to TRBJ2-4; no clear D gene. Germline V gene sequence: CDR1 SGHNT, CDR2 YYREEE (reference sequence). Trimming left V 0 bases short and J 6 bases short, with 10 bases between. The CDR3 is 14 residues long.

Only one count was recorded for this clone. This chain uses TRBV5-1 with TRBJ2-1; D gene uncertain. Trimming cost V 0 bases and J 6 bases, with 4 bases left between them. The CDR3 sequence is 12 residues long. Germline CDR1 reads SGHRS; CDR2 reads YFSETQ. The chain's CDR3 is CASSLASNEQFF. The CDR3 DNA sequence: TGCGCCAGCAGCTTGGCCTCCAATGAGCAGTTCTTC.

The chain joins TRBV4-1 to TRBJ1-5; unclear D gene. The germline V gene has CDR1 MGHRA and CDR2 YSYEKL. The V end lost 3 bases, the J end lost 5 bases, and 8 bases lay between the germline ends. The CDR3 contains 13 residues. The CDR3 sequence: CASSQGRYQPQHF. For the CDR3, the DNA is TGCGCCAGCAGCCAGGGCCGCTATCAGCCCCAGCATTTT.

This sequence joins TRBV10-2 and TRBJ1-5; D remains unclear. With 1 base removed from V and 9 bases from J, the gap between germline ends came to 13 bases. The CDR3 totals 14 residues. Looked up from germline, CDR1 is WSHSY and CDR2 is SAAADI. The CDR3 DNA sequence: TGCGCCAGCAGTGAGTTTGACGCATCGTCGCCCCAGCATTTT. It specifies CASSEFDASSPQHF.

The V gene is TRBV7-6, the J gene TRBJ2-3, with 10 bases aligning to TRBD2. After removal of 5 bases from V and 5 bases from J, the junction contained 13 bases not matched to a gene. The germline V gene encodes CDR1 SGHVS and CDR2 FNYEAQ. This CDR3 has 17 amino acids. The CDR3 sequence: CASSPRTSGTGGDTQYF. The CDR3 bases are TGTGCCAGCAGCCCTAGGACTAGCGGAACGGGGGGAGATACGCAGTATTTT. Full variable domain (missing parts from reference TRBV7-6 and TRBJ2-3): GAGVSQSPRYKVTKRGQDVALRCDPISGHVSLYWYRQALGQGPEFLTYFNYEAQQDKSGLPNDRFSAERPEGSISTLTIQRTEQRDSAMYRCASSPRTSGTGGDTQYFGPGTRLTVL.

V usage is TRBV5-1 and J usage is TRBJ1-2; 9 positions match TRBD1. CDR1 is SGHRS, CDR2 YFSETQ, per germline. This CDR3 spans 12 amino acids. V was clipped by 4 bases and J by 8 bases; unmatched bases: 3. CDR3 sequence: CASSLTGGGYTF. The DNA for the CDR3 is TGCGCCAGCAGCCTGACAGGGGGAGGCTACACCTTC.

V is TRBV7-9 and J is TRBJ1-1, with 7 bases fitting TRBD1. This CDR3 has 15 residues. Looked up from germline, CDR1 is SEHNR and CDR2 is FQNEAQ (reference sequence). With 5 bases clipped from V and 0 bases from J, the junction kept 6 bases outside the gene matches. The CDR3 region has the DNA TGTGCCAGCAGCCCTCGGACAGGCCTGAACACTGAAGCTTTCTTT. This encodes CASSPRTGLNTEAFF.

V usage is TRBV14 and J usage is TRBJ1-4, with D unclear. Germline-derived CDR1 and CDR2 are SGHDN and FVKESK. V was pared by 0 bases and J by 8 bases, with 10 bases between. The CDR3 has 14 residues. The CDR3 reads CASSQEGIWEKLFF. The CDR3 nucleotides read TGTGCCAGCAGCCAAGAGGGTATTTGGGAAAAACTGTTTTTT. Drawing the rest from reference TRBV14 and TRBJ1-4, the complete variable domain is EAGVTQFPSHSVIEKGQTVTLRCDPISGHDNLYWYRRVMGKEIKFLLHFVKESKQDESGMPNNRFLAERTGGTYSTLKVQPAELEDSGVYFCASSQEGIWEKLFFGSGTQLSVL.

The chain uses TRBV4-1 and TRBJ1-4; D is possibly TRBD1 (5 bases). The CDR3 runs 16 residues. Germline lookup yields CDR1 MGHRA and CDR2 YSYEKL. V shed 4 bases and J shed 7 bases, with 19 bases lying between them. The CDR3 spells CASSRAGQAVGEKLFF. As DNA, the CDR3 is TGCGCCAGCAGCCGAGCAGGGCAGGCGGTGGGTGAAAAACTGTTTTTT.

This clone was detected once. This chain uses TRBV4-1 with TRBJ1-4; perhaps TRBD1 as D (5 bases). CDR1 is MGHRA and CDR2 is YSYEKL in the germline V gene. Trimming cost V 2 bases and J 2 bases, with 12 bases left between them. This CDR3 region has 16 residues. The DNA for the CDR3 is TGCGCCAGCAGCCAATTCTCGGGGCTGACTAATGAAAAACTGTTTTTT. Translating it yields CASSQFSGLTNEKLFF.

The rearrangement uses TRBV19 and TRBJ1-2; D is perhaps TRBD1 (6 bases). V shed 5 bases and J shed 4 bases, with 11 bases lying between them. This CDR3 region has 13 residues. Germline V CDR1 and CDR2: LNHDA, SQIVND (reference sequence). The DNA for the CDR3 is TGTGCCAGTAGTGTCCACAGGGTCTATGGCTACACCTTC. Translation: CASSVHRVYGYTF.

The chain combines TRBV2 with TRBJ1-2, with 7 bases identical to TRBD1. Germline CDR1 SNHLY, CDR2 FYNNEI. CDR3 length: 15 residues. V lost 6 bases, J lost 0 bases, and 7 bases stayed unmatched. This CDR3 is CASSGKTGSNYGYTF. The CDR3 DNA is TGTGCCAGCAGCGGAAAGACAGGGTCTAACTATGGCTACACCTTC.

This clone was seen once. The rearrangement links TRBV9 to TRBJ2-5; 9 positions agree with TRBD2. Germline V gene data show CDR1 as SGDLS and CDR2 as YYNGEE. CDR3 length: 16 residues. The V and J ends lost 4 bases and 2 bases, in that order; junction bases with no gene match: 9. As DNA, the CDR3 is TGTGCCAGCAGCCCGAAGCGGGAGGCCGTACAAGAGACCCAGTACTTC. It specifies CASSPKREAVQETQYF.

The V call is TRBV25-1, the J call TRBJ2-7; 7 nucleotides line up with TRBD1. Germline V lookup: CDR1 MGHDK, CDR2 SYGVNS. V lost 2 bases to trimming and J lost 7 bases; unmatched junction nucleotides: 5. This CDR3 is built from 13 residues. The CDR3 sequence is CASSEQGEGEQYF. The DNA for the CDR3 is TGTGCCAGCAGTGAACAGGGGGAAGGGGAGCAGTACTTC.

CDR3 residues: CASSLVGRASYEQYF. In nucleotides, the CDR3 is TGTGCCAGCAGCTTAGTGGGCAGGGCTTCTTACGAGCAGTACTTC. This rearrangement joins TRBV13 to TRBJ2-7; a possible D gene is TRBD1 (5 bases). CDR3 length equals 15 residues. V lost 1 base and J 4 bases, leaving 14 bases between the germline ends. Germline CDR1 and CDR2: PRHDT and FYEKMQ (reference sequence).

The chain couples TRBV6-9 to TRBJ2-2; maybe TRBD1 (6 bases). Looked up from germline, CDR1 is MNHGY and CDR2 is SVAAGI. This CDR3 region has 15 residues. V was clipped by 6 bases and J by 2 bases, with 13 bases between them. CDR3 DNA sequence: TGTGCCAGCAGGCTTGGGGGCTACAACACCGGGGAGCTGTTTTTT. The encoded protein is CASRLGGYNTGELFF.

The chain combines TRBV10-3 with TRBJ2-2; D not resolved. CDR1 is ENHRY and CDR2 is SYGVKD in the germline V gene. The CDR3 is 14 amino acids. Trimming removed 10 bases at V and 6 bases at J, with 18 bases between. This chain's CDR3 is CASRGPPLSGELFF. Here the CDR3 DNA reads TGTGCCAGTAGAGGACCTCCACTTTCCGGGGAGCTGTTTTTT.

The J gene is TRBJ2-7, the V gene TRBV4-2; D call uncertain. The CDR3 length is 15 residues. Germline CDR1 LGHNA, CDR2 YNFKEQ. Trimming removed 0 bases from V and 1 base from J, with 10 bases in between. The CDR3 sequence is CASSQDQGDSYEQYF. DNA for the CDR3: TGTGCCAGCAGCCAAGATCAAGGTGATTCCTACGAGCAGTACTTC.

V usage is TRBV4-1 and J usage is TRBJ2-1; 7 bases match TRBD2. The V gene end was trimmed by 0 bases and the J gene end by 0 bases; junction bases not matched to a gene: 11. The V gene's germline CDR1 is MGHRA and CDR2 YSYEKL. This CDR3 is 19 amino acids long. The chain's CDR3 is CASSQDYRLGGSSYNEQFF. As DNA, the CDR3 is TGCGCCAGCAGCCAAGACTATAGACTAGGCGGGAGCTCCTACAATGAGCAGTTCTTC.

The J gene is TRBJ2-7, the V gene TRBV5-1; D call uncertain. Germline lookup yields CDR1 SGHRS and CDR2 YFSETQ. V gave up 1 base and J gave up 2 bases, with 19 bases separating them. The CDR3 has 17 amino acids. CDR3 nucleotide sequence: TGCGCCAGCAGCTTGACAATAGGGTCCCCCTTTACCTACGAGCAGTACTTC. It encodes CASSLTIGSPFTYEQYF.

The chain uses TRBV11-2 and TRBJ1-2; 9 nucleotides line up with TRBD1. The CDR3 consists of 17 residues. V lost 6 bases and J lost 3; bases outside the gene matches: 14. The germline gives CDR1 SGHAT, CDR2 FQNNGV. The CDR3 loop reads CASRLLTGGEWDYGYTF. CDR3 coding DNA: TGTGCCAGCAGACTGCTCACAGGGGGCGAGTGGGACTATGGCTACACCTTC. Full variable domain (remainder filled in from reference TRBV11-2 and TRBJ1-2): EAGVAQSPRYKIIEKRQSVAFWCNPISGHATLYWYQQILGQGPKLLIQFQNNGVVDDSQLPKDRFSAERLKGVDSTLKIQPAKLEDSAVYLCASRLLTGGEWDYGYTFGSGTRLTVV.

The gene calls are TRBV5-1 and TRBJ2-7; no definite D call. Germline-derived CDR1 and CDR2 are SGHRS and YFSETQ. V lost 4 bases, J lost 3 bases, and 23 bases lay in between. The CDR3 consists of 17 residues. CDR3 sequence (DNA): TGCGCCAGCAGCCCTACTTTACGGACGGTGAGTTACTACGAGCAGTACTTC. Translating it yields CASSPTLRTVSYYEQYF.

This chain uses TRBV6-5 with TRBJ1-1; D gene ambiguous. Germline values: CDR1 MNHEY, CDR2 SVGAGI. The V and J ends lost 0 bases and 6 bases respectively, with 11 bases between them. The CDR3 has 14 amino acids. The CDR3 DNA reads TGTGCCAGCAGTTACTCCTTTGGGCAGGCTGAAGCTTTCTTT. It yields the protein CASSYSFGQAEAFF.

V and J are TRBV6-1 and TRBJ2-2; TRBD1 aligns across 7 bases. This CDR3 is built from 14 residues. Trimming at V came to 11 bases and at J to 4 bases, leaving 10 bases not matched to a gene. Looked up from germline, CDR1 is MNHNS and CDR2 is SASEGT. In DNA form, the CDR3 reads TGTGCCTGCGGTCAACAGGGGTTCACCGGGGAGCTGTTTTTT. Translating it yields CACGQQGFTGELFF.

The J gene is TRBJ1-6, the V gene TRBV6-5; D is perhaps TRBD1 (5 bases). Trimming took 6 bases from V and 8 from J, leaving 17 bases between them. Germline V CDR1 and CDR2: MNHEY, SVGAGI. The CDR3 has 15 residues. The CDR3 here is CASSLPGAADSPLHF. DNA of the CDR3: TGTGCCAGCAGCCTGCCCGGGGCGGCGGATTCACCCCTCCACTTT.

The chain employs TRBV14 and TRBJ2-5; either TRBD1 or TRBD2 may fit D (5 bases each). The CDR3 extends over 13 amino acids. The germline V gene has CDR1 SGHDN and CDR2 FVKESK. V dropped 1 base and J dropped 5 bases, with 8 bases sitting between them. CDR3 residues: CASSQVGTETQYF. The CDR3, as DNA: TGTGCCAGCAGCCAAGTTGGGACGGAGACCCAGTACTTC. The full variable domain, its missing parts supplied by reference TRBV14 and TRBJ2-5, is EAGVTQFPSHSVIEKGQTVTLRCDPISGHDNLYWYRRVMGKEIKFLLHFVKESKQDESGMPNNRFLAERTGGTYSTLKVQPAELEDSGVYFCASSQVGTETQYFGPGTRLLVL.

This clone was recorded a few times. The chain carries TRBV27 and TRBJ2-2; D is undetermined. From germline, CDR1 is MNHEY and CDR2 SMNVEV (reference sequence). The CDR3 loop spans 15 amino acids. Trimming removed 2 bases from V and 4 bases from J, with 11 bases in between. CDR3 loop: CASSLNQAITGELFF. The CDR3 DNA follows: TGTGCCAGCAGTTTAAATCAGGCGATCACCGGGGAGCTGTTTTTT.

This chain links TRBV5-1 with TRBJ2-7; 9 positions match TRBD1. This CDR3 has 16 residues. Trimming took 0 bases from V and 0 from J; bases not matched to a gene: 4. Germline V gives CDR1 SGHRS, CDR2 YFSETQ. The CDR3 DNA is TGCGCCAGCAGCTTGGGGGGGACAGGGTCCTCCTACGAGCAGTACTTC. As protein: CASSLGGTGSSYEQYF.